The entry below describes one TCR beta chain. Its antigen is as yet unknown. The data derive from a study of cytomegalovirus exposure and HLA in healthy donors. Study as a whole: Per a later analysis, the roughly 670 first-cohort and approximately 120 validation repertoires shared one platform.

The data were produced by immunoSEQ multiplex PCR, yet TCRdb's version contains in-frame clones alone and is incomplete. Of roughly 230,000 clones in the sample, about nine tenths were seen once. The donors were members of the validation cohort, which comprised roughly 120 subjects and was separate from the first cohort of fewer than 700 subjects. Study-wide results and caveats: Three CMV-associated chains proved CMV antigen-specific in vitro. According to reports, the classifier identified cytomegalovirus status with high specificity and sensitivity.

What was sequenced was PBMCs. This clonotype was sampled from a woman between 25 and 40 years old in good health and CMV-seronegative.

CDR3 residues: CASSLDGLGGREETQYF. The CDR3 bases are TGCGCCAGCAGCTTGGACGGCCTTGGTGGGAGAGAAGAGACCCAGTACTTC. The V and J genes are TRBV5-1 and TRBJ2-5; maybe TRBD2 (5 bases). This CDR3 spans 17 amino acids. The V gene's germline CDR1 is SGHRS and CDR2 YFSETQ. V dropped 0 bases and J dropped 3 bases, with 18 bases sitting between them.